These T cell receptor beta chains were read from a single sample in a study of T-cell reconstitution after alpha-beta-depleted transplantation in children. From the PCR reads, TCRdb called clonotypes with MiXCR, one entry per CDR3 protein. The sample has about 540,000 distinct CDR3 sequences; more than 20% are singletons. The specimen was PBMCs, collected before TCRalphabeta/CD19-depleted stem cell transplant. The receptors were sampled from a boy under two years old with Wiskott-Aldrich syndrome, due to receive a stem cell transplant. Each CDR3 is given with its conserved first and last residue. Fields, in order: CDR3 protein, CDR3 DNA, J gene, V gene, clone size, D gene. The D gene is left open where the match is weak. Rows give clone size only sometimes, using once, few, many, or a class for an expanded clone.

CDR3: CAISDRYYEQYF
DNA: TGTGCCATCAGTGACAGATACTACGAGCAGTACTTC
J: TRBJ2-7
V: TRBV10-3
size: few
D: -

CDR3: CSVGRGLNTEAFF
DNA: TGCAGCGTTGGGAGAGGCTTGAACACTGAAGCTTTCTTT
J: TRBJ1-1
V: TRBV29-1
size: many
D: -

CDR3: CASTQRLASYNEQFF
DNA: TGTGCCAGCACCCAACGCCTCGCCTCCTACAATGAGCAGTTCTTC
J: TRBJ2-1
V: TRBV12-3/TRBV12-4
size: -
D: -

CDR3: CASSPGQGAAFF
DNA: TGTGCCAGCAGCCCTGGACAGGGAGCCGCTTTCTTT
J: TRBJ1-1
V: TRBV3-1
size: -
D: TRBD1

CDR3: CASSLPPLGTEAFF
DNA: TGCGCCAGCAGCTTGCCACCGTTGGGGACTGAAGCTTTCTTT
J: TRBJ1-1
V: TRBV5-1
size: -
D: -

CDR3: CASRGTASYEQYF
DNA: TGTGCCAGCAGGGGGACAGCCTCCTACGAGCAGTACTTC
J: TRBJ2-7
V: TRBV28
size: few
D: TRBD1

CDR3: CASGPRPSYNEQFF
DNA: TGTGCCAGCGGTCCCAGGCCCTCCTACAATGAGCAGTTCTTC
J: TRBJ2-1
V: TRBV2
size: -
D: -

CDR3: CASSTRRGTGSAEQYF
DNA: TGCGCCAGCAGCACCCGCCGGGGGACAGGGAGTGCCGAGCAGTACTTC
J: TRBJ2-7
V: TRBV5-1
size: few
D: TRBD1

CDR3: CASSLLAYQETQYF
DNA: TGCGCCAGCAGCTTGTTAGCGTACCAAGAGACCCAGTACTTC
J: TRBJ2-5
V: TRBV5-1
size: few
D: -

CDR3: CSADRVGTGELFF
DNA: TGCAGTGCTGACAGGGTGGGAACCGGGGAGCTGTTTTTT
J: TRBJ2-2
V: TRBV20-1
size: few
D: TRBD1

CDR3: CASSLVVGGATDTQYF
DNA: TGCGCCAGCAGCTTAGTAGTGGGAGGCGCGACAGATACGCAGTATTTT
J: TRBJ2-3
V: TRBV5-1
size: -
D: -

CDR3: CASSPRSTSTDTQYF
DNA: TGCGCCAGCAGCCCCAGGTCAACTAGCACAGATACGCAGTATTTT
J: TRBJ2-3
V: TRBV5-1
size: -
D: -

CDR3: CAISENLGQGGGQQYF
DNA: TGTGCCATCAGTGAGAATTTGGGACAGGGTGGGGGACAGCAGTACTTC
J: TRBJ2-7
V: TRBV10-3
size: -
D: TRBD1

CDR3: CASSVGSVGVSYEQYF
DNA: TGTGCCAGCAGCGTAGGGTCTGTGGGGGTCTCCTACGAGCAGTACTTC
J: TRBJ2-7
V: TRBV9
size: few
D: -

CDR3: CASRLTATNEKLFF
DNA: TGTGCCAGCAGATTGACAGCAACTAATGAAAAACTGTTTTTT
J: TRBJ1-4
V: TRBV12-3/TRBV12-4
size: -
D: -

CDR3: CASSPPWSNQPQHF
DNA: TGTGCCAGCAGTCCACCCTGGAGCAATCAGCCCCAGCATTTT
J: TRBJ1-5
V: TRBV28
size: few
D: -